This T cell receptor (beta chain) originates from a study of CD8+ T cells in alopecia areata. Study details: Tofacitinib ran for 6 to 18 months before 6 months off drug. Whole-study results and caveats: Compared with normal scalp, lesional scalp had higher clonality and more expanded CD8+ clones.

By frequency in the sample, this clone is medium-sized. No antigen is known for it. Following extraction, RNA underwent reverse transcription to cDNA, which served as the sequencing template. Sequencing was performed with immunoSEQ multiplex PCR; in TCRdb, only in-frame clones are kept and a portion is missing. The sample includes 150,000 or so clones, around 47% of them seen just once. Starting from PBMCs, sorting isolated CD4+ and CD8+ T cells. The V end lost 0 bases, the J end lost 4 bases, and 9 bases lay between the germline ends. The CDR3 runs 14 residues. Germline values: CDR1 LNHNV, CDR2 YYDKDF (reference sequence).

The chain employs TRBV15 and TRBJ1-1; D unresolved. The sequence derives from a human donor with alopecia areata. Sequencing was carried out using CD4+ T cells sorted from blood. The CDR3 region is CATSRDLAGTEAFF. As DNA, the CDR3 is TGTGCCACCAGCAGAGATTTGGCGGGCACTGAAGCTTTCTTT.